A single sample gave rise to the 30 T cell receptor beta chains below, sequenced in a study of CD8 T cells in ankylosing spondylitis. TCRdb itself ran the 5' RACE reads through MiXCR, one entry per CDR3 protein. The sample holds some 120,000 distinct CDR3 sequences, 6.5% to 9% seen once. The sequenced sample was blood, either unsorted or a sorted T cell fraction (not recorded which). The receptors come from a male donor with ankylosing spondylitis or in good health (not recorded which).

The sample holds many counts of this clonotype. The gene calls are TRBV3-1 and TRBJ2-1; 12 nucleotides match TRBD2. J was trimmed by 3 bases and V by 6 bases; bases with no gene match: 3. Germline CDR1 is LGHDT and CDR2 is YNNKEL (reference sequence). This CDR3 is built from 15 residues. The CDR3 sequence: CASRQLAGGYNEQFF. The CDR3 DNA reads TGTGCCAGCAGACAACTAGCGGGAGGCTACAATGAGCAGTTCTTC.

This clonotype occurred many times. The chain joins TRBV20-1 to TRBJ2-3; D might be TRBD1 or TRBD2, each matching 5 bases. Germline CDR1 reads DFQATT; CDR2 reads SNEGSKA (reference sequence). V was clipped by 0 bases and J by 3 bases, with 16 bases between them. The length of the CDR3 is 16 residues. The DNA for the CDR3 is TGCAGTGCTAGAGATCTAGCCACCAGGGTGACAGATACGCAGTATTTT. This sequence encodes CSARDLATRVTDTQYF.

This clonotype appeared many times. The chain couples TRBV20-1 to TRBJ2-1; D tentatively fits TRBD1 or TRBD2 (7 bases each). CDR1 and CDR2 from the germline V gene are DFQATT and SNEGSKA (reference sequence). This CDR3 comprises 14 residues. V shed 6 bases and J shed 8 bases, with 20 bases lying between them. CDR3 sequence: CSARWGGGGDEQFF. The CDR3, as DNA: TGCAGTGCCCGGTGGGGGGGAGGGGGCGATGAGCAGTTCTTC.

This clonotype was counted many times. CDR3 amino acids: CASSLVRTPNTNEQFF. The CDR3 DNA follows: TGCGCCAGCAGCTTGGTTCGGACCCCAAACACAAATGAGCAGTTCTTC. The chain combines TRBV5-1 with TRBJ2-1; D unresolved. V was cut by 0 bases and J by 7 bases, with 17 bases left in between. Per the germline V gene, CDR1 is SGHRS and CDR2 is YFSETQ. The CDR3 extends over 16 amino acids.

The genes are TRBV5-1 and TRBJ2-3; D may be TRBD1 (5 bases). The germline V and J ends were trimmed by 4 bases and 3 bases, with 12 bases remaining between them. Germline values: CDR1 SGHRS, CDR2 YFSETQ. The CDR3 length is 14 residues. CDR3 bases: TGCGCCAGCAGCGGCGACAGTTTTACAGATACGCAGTATTTT. This codes for CASSGDSFTDTQYF.

The sample holds many counts of this clonotype. The chain combines TRBV7-6 with TRBJ2-3, with TRBD2 matching 10 bases. The V and J ends lost 5 bases and 5 bases, in that order; junction bases with no gene match: 7. Germline V gene sequence: CDR1 SGHVS, CDR2 FNYEAQ. This CDR3 has 15 residues. The CDR3 coding sequence is TGTGCCAGCAGCCCCAGCGGGGGGGTTGTAGATACGCAGTATTTT. This gives the protein CASSPSGGVVDTQYF.

This chain joins TRBV20-1 and TRBJ1-1; maybe TRBD1 (5 bases). The CDR3 is made up of 14 amino acids. V was pared by 4 bases and J by 4 bases, with 16 bases between. CDR1 DFQATT and CDR2 SNEGSKA come from the germline V gene (reference sequence). The CDR3 reads CSAIVGEKGTEAFF. The CDR3, as DNA: TGCAGTGCTATCGTGGGGGAAAAGGGCACTGAAGCTTTCTTT.

CDR3 DNA sequence: TGTGCCAGCAGCCAGGGCGCCAGTACTGAAGCTTTCTTT. Translated, it gives CASSQGASTEAFF. The chain couples TRBV7-2 to TRBJ1-1; TRBD1 is a possible D gene (5 bases). The CDR3 covers 13 residues. V lost 5 bases, J lost 5 bases, and 12 bases lay in between. Germline V gene sequence: CDR1 SGHTA, CDR2 FQGNSA. Supplemented by reference TRBV7-2 and TRBJ1-1, the full variable domain reads GAGVSQSPSNKVTEKGKDVELRCDPISGHTALYWYRQSLGQGLEFLIYFQGNSAPDKSGLPSDRFSAERTGGSVSTLTIQRTQQEDSAVYLCASSQGASTEAFFGQGTRLTVV.

This clonotype was recorded many times. The DNA of the CDR3 is TGTGCCAGCAGGGGGGGAAGCGGCCCATCTGACGAGCAGTACTTC. Amino acid sequence: CASRGGSGPSDEQYF. The J gene is TRBJ2-7, the V gene TRBV25-1, with D maybe TRBD2 (6 bases). Per the germline V gene, CDR1 is MGHDK and CDR2 is SYGVNS. This CDR3 is built from 15 residues. V lost 6 bases to trimming and J lost 5 bases, with 20 bases between them.

This clonotype came up a few times. The genes are TRBV20-1 and TRBJ2-1; D is possibly TRBD2 (7 bases). Germline CDR1 and CDR2: DFQATT and SNEGSKA (reference sequence). The CDR3 covers 15 residues. Between the trimmed V and J ends, which lost 2 bases and 6 bases, there was a span of 17 bases. CDR3 protein: CSARRGGGAFNEQFF. The CDR3 region has the DNA TGCAGTGCTAGAAGGGGCGGGGGCGCCTTCAATGAGCAGTTCTTC.

At least ten counts were recorded for this clonotype. J is TRBJ1-1 and V is TRBV28; no reliable D call. With 2 bases removed from V and 5 bases from J, the gap between germline ends came to 12 bases. CDR3 length: 14 amino acids. CDR1 and CDR2 (germline): MDHEN, SYDVKM. CDR3 residues: CASSLEGKLTEAFF. CDR3 sequence (DNA): TGTGCCAGCAGTTTAGAGGGAAAGTTAACTGAAGCTTTCTTT.

This clonotype was seen many times. The rearrangement joins TRBV12-3 or TRBV12-4 to TRBJ1-4; D not resolved. This CDR3 is 16 amino acids long. V lost 4 bases and J 5 bases, leaving 17 bases between the germline ends. In DNA form, the CDR3 reads TGTGCCAGCAGTTCGTTTGGTGCCGGTGACAATGAAAAACTGTTTTTT. Translated, it gives CASSSFGAGDNEKLFF.

This clonotype was found many times. The chain is built from TRBV20-1 and TRBJ2-5, with a possible D match to TRBD1 (6 bases). V was cut by 2 bases and J by 7 bases, with 11 bases left in between. The germline V gene encodes CDR1 DFQATT and CDR2 SNEGSKA (reference sequence). The CDR3 totals 12 residues. As DNA, the CDR3 is TGCAGTGCTAGATCAACAGGGCGGACCCAGTACTTC. Translating gives CSARSTGRTQYF.

This clonotype was counted at least ten times. The chain has TRBV5-1 and TRBJ1-2; 9 bases agree with TRBD1. Per the germline V gene, CDR1 is SGHRS and CDR2 is YFSETQ. This CDR3 contains 15 residues. The V and J ends lost 0 bases and 3 bases, in that order; junction bases with no gene match: 3. CDR3 coding DNA: TGCGCCAGCAGCTTGGAACAGGGGGCGTACTATGGCTACACCTTC. It specifies CASSLEQGAYYGYTF.

There are a few counts of this clonotype. This chain links TRBV12-3 or TRBV12-4 with TRBJ2-7; the match to TRBD2 covers 12 bases. The CDR3 is made up of 14 amino acids. The V segment lost 6 bases and the J segment 2 bases; nucleotides outside the gene matches: 2. The CDR3 reads CASRSSGGAYEQYF. DNA for the CDR3: TGTGCCAGCAGATCTAGCGGGGGGGCCTACGAGCAGTACTTC.

This clonotype occurred many times. The chain combines TRBV5-1 with TRBJ1-6; D gene unclear. V was clipped by 2 bases and J by 10 bases, with 10 bases between them. The CDR3 contains 13 residues. Germline CDR1 is SGHRS and CDR2 is YFSETQ. The CDR3 DNA reads as TGCGCCAGCAGCTTTCAAAAGGAGTCACCCCTCCACTTT. This codes for CASSFQKESPLHF.

This clonotype occurred many times. The rearrangement links TRBV14 to TRBJ2-2, with unresolved D. This CDR3 contains 13 residues. The germline gives CDR1 SGHDN, CDR2 FVKESK. Trimming shortened V by 4 bases and J by 6 bases, and 9 bases separated the two germline ends. Here the CDR3 reads CASSLNDPGELFF. CDR3 DNA sequence: TGTGCCAGCAGCCTCAACGACCCCGGGGAGCTGTTTTTT.

This clonotype was recorded many times. This rearrangement joins TRBV7-2 to TRBJ1-2; the match to TRBD1 covers 8 bases. Germline values: CDR1 SGHTA, CDR2 FQGNSA. This CDR3 has 15 amino acids. Unmatched junction bases numbered 7, after V lost 0 bases and J lost 7 bases. CDR3 sequence reads: CASSLAHRGIGGYTF. Here the CDR3 DNA reads TGTGCCAGCAGCTTAGCGCACAGGGGGATCGGTGGCTACACCTTC.

This clonotype was detected once. The V call is TRBV28, the J call TRBJ1-5; TRBD1 matches at 9 bases. Germline CDR1 is MDHEN and CDR2 is SYDVKM. The CDR3 is made up of 14 amino acids. V shed 7 bases, J shed 4 bases, and the junction held 5 bases outside the gene matches. In DNA, the CDR3 is TGTGCCAGCAACTGGGGGACAGGGAATCAGCCCCAGCATTTT. This gives the protein CASNWGTGNQPQHF.

In its sample, this clonotype was seen a few times. V and J are TRBV5-1 and TRBJ2-7, with 10 bases lining up with TRBD1. Germline V gene sequence: CDR1 SGHRS, CDR2 YFSETQ. Losses at the gene ends were 4 bases for V and 3 bases for J; bases not matched to a gene: 7. The CDR3 totals 15 residues. CDR3 residues: CASSQDRGYGYEQYF. DNA for the CDR3: TGCGCCAGCAGCCAGGACAGGGGGTATGGCTACGAGCAGTACTTC.

This clonotype came up many times. The chain links TRBV14 to TRBJ2-1; 8 bases fit TRBD2. Germline V gene data show CDR1 as SGHDN and CDR2 as FVKESK. The CDR3 length is 18 residues. J lost 7 bases, V lost 4 bases, and 18 bases had no gene match. This CDR3 reads CASSPLAFSTGRVNEQFF. The DNA for the CDR3 is TGTGCCAGCAGCCCCCTCGCTTTTTCTACCGGGAGGGTTAATGAGCAGTTCTTC.

The chain uses TRBV11-2 and TRBJ2-2; no firm D call. Germline CDR1 SGHAT, CDR2 FQNNGV. The CDR3 has 11 residues. V gave up 5 bases and J gave up 15 bases, with 13 bases separating them. The CDR3 sequence: CASSPLYRLFF. CDR3 nucleotide sequence: TGTGCCAGCAGCCCTCTTTATAGGTTGTTTTTT.

This clonotype was found many times. V is TRBV7-2 and J is TRBJ2-3; a possible D gene is TRBD1 (6 bases). This CDR3 contains 14 residues. In germline, CDR1 is SGHTA, CDR2 FQGNSA. Trimming shortened V by 4 bases and J by 2 bases, and 10 bases separated the two germline ends. This CDR3 is CASSSDRITDTQYF. Written as DNA, the CDR3 is TGTGCCAGCAGCTCAGACAGGATCACAGATACGCAGTATTTT.

This clonotype was recorded many times. The rearrangement uses TRBV6-5 and TRBJ1-2; 8 nucleotides align to TRBD1. With V trimmed by 3 bases and J by 3 bases, 9 bases remained unmatched. The germline V gene has CDR1 MNHEY and CDR2 SVGAGI. CDR3 length: 16 amino acids. Here the CDR3 reads CASSYYFDRGDYGYTF. CDR3 nucleotide sequence: TGTGCCAGCAGTTATTATTTTGACAGGGGCGACTATGGCTACACCTTC.

This clonotype was counted many times. This chain uses TRBV6-2 or TRBV6-3 with TRBJ2-1, with D uncertain. The CDR3 loop spans 13 amino acids. Looked up from germline, CDR1 is MNHEY and CDR2 is SVGEGT. V was pared by 6 bases and J by 9 bases, with 15 bases between. CDR3 sequence (DNA): TGTGCCAGCAGGCCCAAAAGTAACTTTGAGCAGTTCTTC. It codes for CASRPKSNFEQFF.

This clonotype has at least ten counts. The genes are TRBV11-2 and TRBJ2-1, with D perhaps given as TRBD1 or TRBD2 (6 bases each). There are 18 residues in the CDR3. V was clipped by 2 bases and J by 1 base, with 18 bases between them. Germline loops: CDR1 SGHAT, CDR2 FQNNGV. The CDR3 sequence is CASSLSRGGRGSYNEQFF. DNA for the CDR3: TGTGCCAGCAGCTTATCCCGTGGGGGGCGCGGGTCCTACAATGAGCAGTTCTTC.

This clonotype was observed many times. The V and J genes are TRBV2 and TRBJ2-1; 9 bases are a match to TRBD2. V lost 8 bases to trimming and J lost 9 bases; unmatched junction nucleotides: 14. The germline CDR1 and CDR2 sequences are SNHLY and FYNNEI. This CDR3 spans 15 amino acids. CDR3 sequence (DNA): TGTGCCAGCGCCATAGCGGGAGAGGTAAATAGTGAGCAGTTCTTC. It is translated as CASAIAGEVNSEQFF. Full variable domain (remainder filled in from reference TRBV2 and TRBJ2-1): EPEVTQTPSHQVTQMGQEVILRCVPISNHLYFYWYRQILGQKVEFLVSFYNNEISEKSEIFDDQFSVERPDGSNFTLKIRSTKLEDSAMYFCASAIAGEVNSEQFFGPGTRLTVL.

The sample holds many counts of this clonotype. V gene TRBV10-3 combines with J gene TRBJ1-1, with a possible D match to TRBD1 (5 bases). V dropped 0 bases and J dropped 1 base, with 12 bases sitting between them. CDR1 ENHRY and CDR2 SYGVKD come from the germline V gene. The CDR3 spans 16 residues. The CDR3 DNA sequence: TGTGCCATCAGTGAGTCGCCGGGACCTTCGAACACTGAAGCTTTCTTT. Amino acid sequence: CAISESPGPSNTEAFF.

This clonotype was recorded at least ten times. The genes are TRBV7-9 and TRBJ1-2, with D possibly being TRBD1 (5 bases). This CDR3 has 13 residues. Trimming shortened V by 1 base and J by 8 bases, and 11 bases separated the two germline ends. Per the germline V gene, CDR1 is SEHNR and CDR2 is FQNEAQ (reference sequence). The DNA of the CDR3 is TGTGCCAGCAGCTTAGGAGCAGGGAACGGCTACACCTTC. It specifies CASSLGAGNGYTF.

In its sample, this clonotype was seen many times. The rearrangement links TRBV12-3 or TRBV12-4 to TRBJ2-1; D might be TRBD1 or TRBD2, each matching 5 bases. The CDR3 loop spans 15 amino acids. V gave up 0 bases and J gave up 2 bases, with 8 bases separating them. CDR3 sequence: CASSLAGVPYNEQFF. CDR3 sequence (DNA): TGTGCCAGCAGTTTAGCGGGGGTACCCTACAATGAGCAGTTCTTC.